These 2 T cell receptor beta chains originate from one sample sequenced in a study of blood T cell repertoires in COVID-19. Generated by immunoSEQ multiplex PCR, the TCRdb table keeps only in-frame clones and is missing some. Found here are fewer than 200,000 clones, roughly 76% of them singletons; the top ten hold around 8.1%. Input material: peripheral blood. The receptors originated from a woman aged 50 to 65 with active or convalescent COVID-19.

V usage is TRBV2 and J usage is TRBJ1-1; 8 bases line up with TRBD1. The ends lost 3 bases at V and 4 bases at J; junction bases unmatched: 7. CDR1 is SNHLY and CDR2 is FYNNEI in the germline V gene. The CDR3 totals 15 residues. CDR3 DNA sequence: TGTGCCAGCAGTGATATTGGACAGGGTGGCACTGAAGCTTTCTTT. Amino acid sequence: CASSDIGQGGTEAFF.

The chain couples TRBV20-1 to TRBJ2-7; 9 positions agree with TRBD2. After removal of 3 bases from V and 5 bases from J, the junction contained 17 bases not matched to a gene. This CDR3 has 17 amino acids. Germline lookup yields CDR1 DFQATT and CDR2 SNEGSKA (reference sequence). CDR3 sequence (DNA): TGCAGTGCTAGTTTTGCTAGCGGGACCCACCCTCCCAACGAGCAGTACTTC. Protein product: CSASFASGTHPPNEQYF.